This note documents a single T cell receptor (beta chain) sequence. CDR3 length: 15 residues. Trimming removed 4 bases from V and 1 base from J; junction bases left unmatched: 5. The germline CDR1 and CDR2 sequences are SGHAT and FQDESV (reference sequence). This sample is drawn from a study of blood T cell repertoires in COVID-19. Study in general: Samples representing acute and convalescent COVID-19 were sourced from the United States, Italy and Spain. PBMCs, B-cell-depleted T cells, or T cells were the source of the cDNA or gDNA that made up the material.

Original methodology: Estimated nucleated cell counts came from reference gene primer amplification. TCRdb's table, derived via immunoSEQ multiplex PCR, lists solely in-frame clones and lacks some. The V and J calls and clone size come from that table; D and trimming were worked out from the DNA. The sample lists over 85,000 clones, nearly 90% seen once, with more than 4.5% in the top ten. The origin of this receptor is a human donor in a cohort sampled during active COVID-19. V is TRBV11-1 and J is TRBJ1-1, with TRBD1 identical over 8 bases. The sequenced sample was peripheral blood. The CDR3 loop reads CASSSGTGTNTEAFF. CDR3 DNA: TGTGCCAGCAGCTCAGGGACAGGAACGAACACTGAAGCTTTCTTT. The full variable domain, in which reference TRBV11-1 and TRBJ1-1 provide the parts outside the CDR3, is EAEVAQSPRYKITEKSQAVAFWCDPISGHATLYWYRQILGQGPELLVQFQDESVVDDSQLPKDRFSAERLKGVDSTLKIQPAELGDSAMYLCASSSGTGTNTEAFFGQGTRLTVV.